Listed below are T cell receptor beta chains from one sample, sequenced in a study of blood T cell repertoires in COVID-19. Using immunoSEQ multiplex PCR, the repertoire was profiled, and TCRdb retains in-frame clones only, with some absent. Here the sample spans 150,000 to 160,000 clones, about four fifths being singletons. The sequenced sample was peripheral blood. The receptors were gathered from a man between 60 and 75 years old with acute or convalescent COVID-19. Both conserved end residues are part of each CDR3. D genes are given only for firm matches. Clone size is stated in some rows and not others, as once, few, many or a class when expanded.

v_gene	d_gene	j_gene	abundance	CDR3aa	CDR3nt
TRBV7-3	TRBD2	TRBJ2-1	few	CASSPSSGSGAYNEQFF	TGTGCCAGCAGCCCATCCTCTGGGAGCGGGGCGTACAATGAGCAGTTCTTC
TRBV12-3/TRBV12-4	-	TRBJ2-3	-	CASSSGLMGAQYF	TGTGCCAGCAGTTCAGGGCTCATGGGTGCGCAGTATTTT
TRBV6-2/TRBV6-3	-	TRBJ2-3	-	CASSSQGVTQYF	TGTGCCAGCAGTTCACAGGGAGTTACGCAGTATTTT
TRBV6-5	TRBD1	TRBJ1-2	-	CASKTLGTAPYGYTF	TGTGCCAGCAAGACACTGGGGACAGCCCCCTATGGCTACACCTTC
TRBV9	TRBD2	TRBJ2-1	few	CASSVSGSGYNEQFF	TGTGCCAGCAGCGTTAGCGGGAGTGGCTACAATGAGCAGTTCTTC
TRBV6-5	TRBD1	TRBJ2-1	-	CASRDRDLFF	TGTGCCAGCAGGGACAGGGATCTGTTCTTC
TRBV5-1	-	TRBJ1-1	-	CASSLEGLGREAFF	TGCGCCAGCAGCTTGGAGGGACTGGGAAGGGAAGCTTTCTTT
TRBV5-5	-	TRBJ2-2	-	CASHERNTGELFF	TGTGCCAGCCACGAGAGGAACACCGGGGAGCTGTTTTTT
TRBV24-1	-	TRBJ2-7	-	CATSENRDFSYEQYF	TGTGCCACCAGTGAGAACCGGGACTTCTCCTACGAGCAGTACTTC
TRBV6-5	TRBD1	TRBJ2-2	-	CASRNRGLNTGELFF	TGTGCCAGCAGGAACAGGGGGTTGAACACCGGGGAGCTGTTTTTT
TRBV6-2/TRBV6-3	-	TRBJ2-1	-	CASSYGRVGSYNEQFF	TGTGCCAGCAGTTACGGCAGGGTAGGGTCCTACAATGAGCAGTTCTTC
TRBV5-4	TRBD1	TRBJ2-2	-	CASSSPDRGRTGELFF	TGTGCCAGCAGCTCTCCGGACAGGGGTCGCACCGGGGAGCTGTTTTTT
TRBV9	-	TRBJ2-2	few	CASGVTNTGELFF	TGTGCCAGCGGAGTGACGAACACCGGGGAGCTGTTTTTT
TRBV4-2	-	TRBJ2-6	once	CASSPQGSGANVLTF	TGTGCCAGCAGCCCTCAGGGCTCTGGGGCCAACGTCCTGACTTTC
TRBV18	-	TRBJ1-3	-	CASSPPLGQGRNTIYF	TGTGCCAGCTCACCACCCCTCGGGCAGGGCAGAAACACCATATATTTT
TRBV19	TRBD1	TRBJ1-2	-	CASNSPRGTVGGGYTF	TGTGCCAGCAACTCTCCTAGGGGGACAGTTGGTGGTGGCTACACCTTC
TRBV27	-	TRBJ2-2	once	CASSLSRGNTGELFF	TGTGCCAGCAGTTTATCCAGGGGGAACACCGGGGAGCTGTTTTTT
TRBV9	-	TRBJ1-2	once	CASSVDASNDYGYTF	TGTGCCAGCAGCGTAGACGCGAGCAACGACTATGGCTACACCTTC
TRBV9	TRBD2	TRBJ2-7	-	CASSAGLVGEQYF	TGTGCCAGCAGCGCGGGACTAGTAGGCGAGCAGTACTTC
TRBV11-2	-	TRBJ2-5	few	CASSFDPGGGTQYF	TGTGCCAGCAGCTTTGACCCGGGGGGCGGGACCCAGTACTTC
TRBV11-1	-	TRBJ2-7	-	CASSLAANYEQYF	TGTGCCAGCAGCTTAGCCGCTAACTACGAGCAGTACTTC
TRBV7-2	-	TRBJ2-3	-	CASRRDFRSTDTQYF	TGTGCCAGCAGAAGGGACTTCCGGAGCACAGATACGCAGTATTTT
TRBV2	-	TRBJ1-6	-	CARKTGNGVNSPLHF	TGTGCCAGAAAGACAGGCAACGGAGTCAATTCACCCCTCCACTTT
TRBV7-9	-	TRBJ1-1	-	CASSLVQPNTEAFF	TGTGCCAGCAGCTTAGTACAGCCGAACACTGAAGCTTTCTTT
TRBV4-1	-	TRBJ1-2	-	CASSQETAGGGSQGYTF	TGCGCCAGCAGCCAAGAAACGGCTGGGGGGGGTTCACAGGGCTACACCTTC
TRBV3-1/TRBV3-2	-	TRBJ1-3	-	CASSRQGGGNTIYF	TGTGCCAGCAGCCGACAAGGGGGTGGAAACACCATATATTTT
TRBV18	-	TRBJ1-1	-	CASSRGGKSEAFF	TGTGCCAGCTCCCGGGGGGGGAAATCTGAAGCTTTCTTT
TRBV5-1	TRBD2	TRBJ2-7	-	CASSSNPPGLAGNYEQYF	TGCGCCAGCAGCTCCAATCCCCCGGGACTAGCGGGAAACTACGAGCAGTACTTC
TRBV6-5	TRBD1	TRBJ1-6	-	CASRSGQTSSPLHF	TGTGCCAGCAGATCGGGACAGACTTCTTCACCCCTCCACTTT
TRBV3-1/TRBV3-2	TRBD1	TRBJ2-7	once	CASSQGTGASEQYF	TGTGCCAGCAGCCAAGGGACAGGGGCTAGCGAGCAGTACTTC
TRBV28	TRBD2	TRBJ2-3	-	CASSLREAADTQYF	TGTGCCAGCAGTTTGCGGGAGGCCGCAGATACGCAGTATTTT
TRBV19	-	TRBJ1-1	once	CASRPPGLLGGTEAFF	TGTGCCAGTCGCCCGCCGGGGCTTTTAGGGGGAACTGAAGCTTTCTTT
TRBV15	-	TRBJ1-1	-	CATSRDRRGNTEAFF	TGTGCCACCAGCAGAGATCGTAGGGGGAACACTGAAGCTTTCTTT
TRBV5-1	-	TRBJ2-3	-	CASSLDSGYTQYF	TGCGCCAGCAGCTTGGACTCAGGATATACGCAGTATTTT
TRBV5-4	TRBD1	TRBJ2-7	-	CASSFNRGMGEQYF	TGTGCCAGCAGCTTCAACAGGGGGATGGGCGAGCAGTACTTC
TRBV4-1	-	TRBJ1-6	-	CASSRDPPSSYNSPLHF	TGCGCCAGCAGCCGAGACCCCCCGAGCTCCTATAATTCACCCCTCCACTTT
TRBV2	-	TRBJ1-2	-	CASRIRSFGYTF	TGTGCCAGCAGGATCCGGAGTTTTGGCTACACCTTC
TRBV6-5	-	TRBJ1-6	-	CASARGVNSPLHF	TGTGCCAGCGCCCGAGGAGTCAATTCACCCCTCCACTTT
TRBV5-8	-	TRBJ1-2	once	CASSLRGYGYTF	TGTGCCAGCAGCTTGCGGGGCTATGGCTACACCTTC
TRBV25-1	TRBD1	TRBJ2-3	-	CASSPSSGTGTDTQYF	TGTGCCAGCAGTCCTAGCTCCGGGACAGGCACAGATACGCAGTATTTT
TRBV5-6	TRBD1	TRBJ1-2	-	CASSFTGASYGYTF	TGTGCCAGCAGCTTTACAGGGGCCTCCTATGGCTACACCTTC
TRBV27	TRBD2	TRBJ2-1	once	CASSIRTSGSNEQFF	TGTGCCAGCAGTATACGGACTAGCGGGAGCAATGAGCAGTTCTTC
TRBV28	TRBD2	TRBJ2-5	-	CASSLWGRLAVQETQYF	TGTGCCAGCAGTTTATGGGGTAGACTAGCGGTACAAGAGACCCAGTACTTC
TRBV9	-	TRBJ2-5	-	CASSPRSVRGLLETQYF	TGTGCCAGCAGCCCCCGTTCGGTTAGAGGCCTTTTAGAGACCCAGTACTTC
TRBV18	-	TRBJ1-6	few	CASSPGLDSPLHF	TGTGCCAGCTCACCAGGACTGGATTCACCCCTCCACTTT
TRBV9	-	TRBJ1-2	once	CASSVGGDRYYGYTF	TGTGCCAGCAGCGTAGGGGGAGACCGATACTATGGCTACACCTTC
TRBV7-2	-	TRBJ2-3	-	CASSSGSYSADTQYF	TGTGCCAGCAGCTCCGGGTCCTACTCGGCAGATACGCAGTATTTT
TRBV6-2/TRBV6-3	TRBD2	TRBJ2-6	-	CASSYSGGRASGANVLTF	TGTGCCAGCAGTTACTCCGGCGGGAGGGCCTCTGGGGCCAACGTCCTGACTTTC
TRBV5-5	TRBD1	TRBJ1-5	-	CASSTGWGTGGKNQPQHF	TGTGCCAGCAGCACAGGGTGGGGGACAGGGGGGAAAAATCAGCCCCAGCATTTT
TRBV5-1	TRBD1	TRBJ2-2	-	CASSTDRVLDTGELFF	TGCGCCAGCAGCACGGACAGGGTGTTGGACACCGGGGAGCTGTTTTTT
TRBV5-1	TRBD1	TRBJ1-2	-	CASSAGQEAGYGYTF	TGCGCCAGCAGCGCCGGACAGGAGGCAGGGTATGGCTACACCTTC
TRBV10-3	-	TRBJ1-1	-	CAISDRGPPTAAFF	TGTGCCATCAGTGACAGGGGACCCCCGACGGCAGCTTTCTTT
TRBV11-3	-	TRBJ1-6	-	CASSLRGDRPYSPLHF	TGTGCCAGCAGCTTAAGGGGAGACAGGCCATATTCACCCCTCCACTTT
TRBV28	TRBD1	TRBJ1-1	-	CAARQGFNTEAFF	TGTGCCGCCCGACAGGGTTTTAACACTGAAGCTTTCTTT
TRBV18	-	TRBJ2-7	-	CASSPSPF	TGTGCCAGCTCACCAAGCCCCTTC
TRBV18	-	TRBJ1-1	once	CASSSSQGDTEAFF	TGTGCCAGCTCATCATCACAGGGAGACACTGAAGCTTTCTTT
TRBV5-1	TRBD2	TRBJ2-7	-	CASSLGATSGGRNEQYF	TGCGCCAGCAGCTTGGGGGCTACTAGCGGGGGTCGCAACGAGCAGTACTTC